This T cell receptor (beta chain) appears in the sequencing data of a study of CD8 T cells in ankylosing spondylitis. Ten or more counts support this clonotype. TCRdb reprocessed the 5' RACE reads with MiXCR, giving one entry per CDR3 protein. The table includes about 150,000 distinct CDR3 sequences, approximately 10% detected once. Germline loops: CDR1 DFQATT, CDR2 SNEGSKA (reference sequence). The CDR3 runs to 15 residues. V lost 0 bases and J lost 5; bases outside the gene matches: 5. Sequenced: blood, either unsorted or a sorted T cell fraction (not recorded which). This rearrangement joins TRBV20-1 to TRBJ2-2, with 8 bases that match TRBD1. This clonotype was obtained from a female donor with ankylosing spondylitis or in good health (not recorded which). The CDR3 is CSARDPNRGTGELFF. The CDR3 nucleotides are TGCAGTGCTAGAGATCCGAACAGGGGGACCGGGGAGCTGTTTTTT.